These 15 T cell receptor beta chains were sequenced from one sample in a study of T cell changes during pregnancy in multiple sclerosis. The assay was immunoSEQ multiplex PCR, and TCRdb's table has in-frame clones only and misses some. This table has roughly 110,000 clones, about 89% appearing once. The input for sequencing was peripheral blood, taken before pregnancy. These receptors were collected from a female donor with multiple sclerosis, enrolled in a pregnancy study.

The chain combines TRBV30 with TRBJ2-2, with a weak D call TRBD1 (5 bases). V was shortened by 2 bases and J by 2 bases, with 9 bases between the two germline ends. The CDR3 loop spans 14 amino acids. The germline CDR1 and CDR2 sequences are GTSNPN and SVGIG (reference sequence). The CDR3 coding sequence is TGTGCCTGGAGTCGCGGACAAAACACCGGGGAGCTGTTTTTT. This sequence encodes CAWSRGQNTGELFF.

The chain carries TRBV7-3 and TRBJ2-7; a possible D gene is TRBD2 (6 bases). Trimming shortened V by 2 bases and J by 3 bases, and 20 bases separated the two germline ends. The CDR3 covers 17 residues. Germline loops: CDR1 SGHTA, CDR2 FQGTGA. The CDR3 DNA reads as TGTGCCAGCAGCTTAGATGTTATCGGGCAGGACTACTACGAGCAGTACTTC. This codes for CASSLDVIGQDYYEQYF.

The gene calls are TRBV2 and TRBJ1-5; 7 bases fit TRBD1. CDR1 and CDR2 from the germline V gene are SNHLY and FYNNEI. Trimming at V came to 5 bases and at J to 5 bases, leaving 6 bases not matched to a gene. This CDR3 comprises 14 residues. The CDR3 DNA reads as TGTGCCAGCAGTCCCGGGACAGCTGATCAGCCCCAGCATTTT. Translation: CASSPGTADQPQHF.

The rearrangement joins TRBV2 to TRBJ2-1; D possibly corresponds to TRBD1 (6 bases). CDR1 is SNHLY, CDR2 FYNNEI, per germline. Trimming left V 5 bases short and J 7 bases short, with 15 bases between. The CDR3 runs to 14 residues. CDR3 DNA sequence: TGTGCCAGCAGTCGGGGACAAGCATATAATGAGCAGTTCTTC. It specifies CASSRGQAYNEQFF.

The J gene is TRBJ2-2, the V gene TRBV10-3, with TRBD1 matching over 9 bases. The CDR3 covers 14 residues. Germline loops: CDR1 ENHRY, CDR2 SYGVKD. J was trimmed by 3 bases and V by 10 bases; bases with no gene match: 6. For the CDR3, the DNA is TGTGCCACCCGGGGACAGGGAGACACCGGGGAGCTGTTTTTT. It yields the protein CATRGQGDTGELFF.

V is TRBV7-3 and J is TRBJ2-3; 14 positions match TRBD2. This CDR3 is 16 amino acids long. V shed 5 bases and J 9 bases; nucleotides not matched to a gene: 10. Per germline, CDR1 SGHTA and CDR2 FQGTGA. DNA for the CDR3: TGTGCCAGCAGCGAGGGACTAGCGGGAGTTGCAGGCACGCAGTATTTT. This translates into CASSEGLAGVAGTQYF.

The V call is TRBV5-6, the J call TRBJ2-5; unclear D gene. Germline V gene data show CDR1 as SGHDT and CDR2 as YYEEEE. The CDR3 spans 14 residues. V gave up 0 bases and J gave up 2 bases, with 8 bases separating them. The CDR3 is CASSLEAEQETQYF. In DNA form, the CDR3 reads TGTGCCAGCAGCTTGGAGGCGGAACAAGAGACCCAGTACTTC. The complete variable domain, with remaining parts taken from reference TRBV5-6 and TRBJ2-5, reads DAGVTQSPTHLIKTRGQQVTLRCSPKSGHDTVSWYQQALGQGPQFIFQYYEEEERQRGNFPDRFSGHQFPNYSSELNVNALLLGDSALYLCASSLEAEQETQYFGPGTRLLVL.

The chain uses TRBV5-1 and TRBJ2-5, with 7 bases lining up with TRBD1. Germline loops: CDR1 SGHRS, CDR2 YFSETQ. CDR3 length: 13 amino acids. Unmatched junction bases numbered 8, after V lost 5 bases and J lost 7 bases. The DNA for the CDR3 is TGCGCCAGCAGACCTACAGGGGTAGGGACCCAGTACTTC. It codes for CASRPTGVGTQYF.

The CDR3 nucleotides read TGTGCCAGCAGAACCGCAGGGGGCAGCATTCAGTACTTC. As protein: CASRTAGGSIQYF. The chain joins TRBV11-2 to TRBJ2-4; 8 bases are shared with TRBD1. The CDR3 covers 13 residues. After removal of 6 bases from V and 9 bases from J, the junction contained 7 bases not matched to a gene. Germline V CDR1 and CDR2: SGHAT, FQNNGV.

The V gene is TRBV19, the J gene TRBJ1-5; TRBD1 agrees at 9 bases. Unmatched junction bases numbered 9, after V lost 6 bases and J lost 6 bases. The CDR3 totals 15 residues. Germline CDR1 LNHDA, CDR2 SQIVND (reference sequence). The CDR3 protein is CASSSGTGFSQPQHF. For the CDR3, the DNA is TGTGCCAGTAGCTCCGGGACAGGGTTTAGTCAGCCCCAGCATTTT. The full variable domain, completed using reference TRBV19 and TRBJ1-5, is DGGITQSPKYLFRKEGQNVTLSCEQNLNHDAMYWYRQDPGQGLRLIYYSQIVNDFQKGDIAEGYSVSREKKESFPLTVTSAQKNPTAFYLCASSSGTGFSQPQHFGDGTRLSIL.

This chain uses TRBV29-1 with TRBJ1-2; the D is unclear. Germline assignment: CDR1 SQVTM and CDR2 ANQGSEA. Trimming pared 7 bases from V and 0 bases from J, leaving 18 bases between. The CDR3 covers 15 residues. The CDR3 sequence is CSAGIPTTSNYGYTF. CDR3 DNA: TGCAGCGCCGGGATCCCCACAACTTCTAACTATGGCTACACCTTC.

This clone has just one count. V and J are TRBV27 and TRBJ2-6, with 7 bases matching TRBD1. The trim removed 5 bases at V and 12 bases at J, leaving 7 bases unmatched. Germline CDR1 MNHEY, CDR2 SMNVEV (reference sequence). The CDR3 length is 13 residues. CDR3 DNA sequence: TGTGCCAGCAGTCCGAGGACAGGTACCGTCCTGACTTTC. Translation: CASSPRTGTVLTF.

J is TRBJ2-1 and V is TRBV5-1; D not resolved. With 1 base removed from V and 8 bases from J, the gap between germline ends came to 4 bases. The germline CDR1 and CDR2 sequences are SGHRS and YFSETQ. The CDR3 runs to 11 residues. CDR3 nucleotides: TGCGCCAGCAGCTTGATAGATGAGCAGTTCTTC. This encodes CASSLIDEQFF.

The chain employs TRBV18 and TRBJ2-5, with D perhaps TRBD1 (6 bases). The CDR3 loop spans 15 amino acids. Germline CDR1 KGHSH, CDR2 LQKENI. V was trimmed by 2 bases and J by 1 base, leaving 11 bases between them. CDR3 DNA sequence: TGTGCCAGCTCACCAGGGGTCAGGGGCCAAGAGACCCAGTACTTC. Translating gives CASSPGVRGQETQYF.

The rearrangement joins TRBV4-3 to TRBJ2-3; maybe TRBD1 (6 bases). The germline CDR1 and CDR2 sequences are LGHNA and YSLEER. Trimming stripped 1 base from V and 1 base from J, with 12 bases between. The CDR3 length is 16 residues. The CDR3 DNA is TGCGCCAGCAGCCAAGGGAGCCGACAGGGCACAGATACGCAGTATTTT. Amino acid sequence: CASSQGSRQGTDTQYF.